The entry below describes one T cell receptor (beta chain). This sample is drawn from a study of control samples from healthy donors and cancer patients. Germline V gene data show CDR1 as MNHNY and CDR2 as SVGAGI (reference sequence). V lost 0 bases and J 5 bases, leaving 1 base between the germline ends. There are 12 residues in the CDR3. Assay: immunoSEQ multiplex PCR; the TCRdb copy retains only in-frame clones and omits some. Of approximately 110,000 clones in the sample, approximately 90% were seen once. The rearrangement links TRBV6-6 to TRBJ2-2, with D uncertain. Sequences were obtained from blood. This receptor was taken from a woman younger than 35 in good health. CDR3 loop: CASSYSTGELFF. DNA for the CDR3: TGTGCCAGCAGTTACTCTACCGGGGAGCTGTTTTTT.